The source of this TCR beta chain is a study of blood T cells in healthy people across ages. Broader study findings: Naive CD4+ cell counts and diversity both ran higher in long-lived than in aged donors.

The donors, healthy Caucasians from Russia, were aged about 6 to 95. Per-sample PBMC isolation yielded at least 6 million cells. Samples each had at least 6 micrograms of total RNA extracted. With a J-beta primer mix and a sample-barcoded 5' primer, a second PCR ran about 7 to 12 cycles. TCRdb re-called the 5' RACE reads through MiXCR, storing one row per CDR3 protein. The sample carries roughly 1,800,000 distinct CDR3 sequences, around 48% recorded once. A note on this clonotype: What it binds is unknown.

The sequenced sample was blood. The receptor was isolated from a woman in her 40s in good health.

CDR3 amino acids: CASNWGTGTGANVLTF. The CDR3 region has the DNA TGCGCCAGCAACTGGGGGACAGGGACTGGGGCCAACGTCCTGACTTTC. The chain is built from TRBV5-1 and TRBJ2-6, with 9 bases matching TRBD1. Trimming took 6 bases from V and 2 from J; bases not matched to a gene: 6. Germline-derived CDR1 and CDR2 are SGHRS and YFSETQ. The CDR3 is made up of 16 amino acids.